The 17 T cell receptor beta chains reported below all come from one sample, sequenced in a study of blood T cell repertoires in COVID-19. The protocol was immunoSEQ multiplex PCR, while the TCRdb copy is restricted to in-frame clones and leaves out a portion. The repertoire has about 250,000 clones, around 83% of them found once; the top ten carry over 4%. Sequenced material: PBMCs or T cells enriched from blood (not recorded which). Receptors were obtained from a man aged 35-49 years who had been exposed to COVID-19.

Only one count was recorded for this clone. The genes are TRBV6-5 and TRBJ2-7; 9 bases are a match to TRBD2. The CDR3 sequence is 15 residues long. The V and J ends lost 6 bases and 4 bases, in that order; junction bases with no gene match: 10. The germline V gene has CDR1 MNHEY and CDR2 SVGAGI. In DNA form, the CDR3 reads TGTGCCAGCAGCCACCAGGATAGCGGGGGTTACGAGCAGTACTTC. Amino acids: CASSHQDSGGYEQYF.

A single count supports this clone. The J gene is TRBJ1-1, the V gene TRBV29-1; D is uncertain. The CDR3 is made up of 11 amino acids. V gave up 7 bases and J gave up 2 bases, with 8 bases separating them. Germline CDR1 SQVTM, CDR2 ANQGSEA. The CDR3 DNA reads as TGCAGCGGCCGCGGCAACACTGAAGCTTTCTTT. It yields the protein CSGRGNTEAFF.

This chain joins TRBV7-9 and TRBJ1-1, with TRBD1 matching over 10 bases. The CDR3 has 14 residues. V shed 1 base, J shed 9 bases, and the junction held 5 bases outside the gene matches. Germline CDR1 and CDR2: SEHNR and FQNEAQ (reference sequence). CDR3: CASSLGTGGRQAFF. DNA of the CDR3: TGTGCCAGCAGCTTAGGGACAGGGGGACGGCAAGCTTTCTTT.

V usage is TRBV2 and J usage is TRBJ2-7; TRBD2 matches at 8 bases. Germline-derived CDR1 and CDR2 are SNHLY and FYNNEI. V was clipped by 5 bases and J by 5 bases; unmatched bases: 5. CDR3 length: 13 amino acids. Here the CDR3 DNA reads TGTGCCAGCAGTAGCGGGAGATATAACGAGCAGTACTTC. This codes for CASSSGRYNEQYF.

The gene calls are TRBV4-1 and TRBJ1-1; possible D gene TRBD1, 6 bases. Germline loops: CDR1 MGHRA, CDR2 YSYEKL. With 4 bases removed from V and 8 bases from J, the gap between germline ends came to 17 bases. The length of the CDR3 is 14 residues. CDR3: CASSPGLGGQEAFF. The CDR3 region has the DNA TGCGCCAGCAGCCCAGGATTAGGGGGTCAAGAAGCTTTCTTT.

A few counts support this clone. The chain recombines TRBV18 with TRBJ1-1; tentative D call: TRBD1 (6 bases). V was cut by 3 bases and J by 4 bases, with 18 bases left in between. CDR1 and CDR2 from the germline V gene are KGHSH and LQKENI. The CDR3 runs 16 residues. CDR3 in DNA: TGTGCCAGCTCACCTGGATTACAGGGAGTTGGCACTGAAGCTTTCTTT. Protein: CASSPGLQGVGTEAFF. The whole variable domain, filled in from reference TRBV18 and TRBJ1-1, reads NAGVMQNPRHLVRRRGQEARLRCSPMKGHSHVYWYRQLPEEGLKFMVYLQKENIIDESGMPKERFSAEFPKEGPSILRIQQVVRGDSAAYFCASSPGLQGVGTEAFFGQGTRLTVV.

This clone was counted only a few times. The chain employs TRBV19 and TRBJ1-2, with TRBD1 as a possible D gene (5 bases). Trimming removed 5 bases from V and 5 bases from J, with 9 bases in between. The CDR3 runs to 12 residues. Germline lookup yields CDR1 LNHDA and CDR2 SQIVND (reference sequence). DNA for the CDR3: TGTGCCAGTAGTTCGGGGGATTATGGCTACACCTTC. Protein sequence: CASSSGDYGYTF.

The table lists this clone with a few counts. The chain carries TRBV12-3 or TRBV12-4 and TRBJ1-2; D perhaps matches TRBD1 (6 bases). CDR3 length: 13 amino acids. With 0 bases removed from V and 9 bases from J, the gap between germline ends came to 11 bases. Here the CDR3 reads CASSLAGQSRYTF. The CDR3 DNA sequence: TGTGCCAGCAGTTTAGCAGGACAGAGCCGCTACACCTTC.

The CDR3 region is CSVGGVRTDTQYF. The DNA for the CDR3 is TGCAGCGTCGGGGGGGTCAGGACAGATACGCAGTATTTT. The chain employs TRBV29-1 and TRBJ2-3; the match to TRBD2 covers 8 bases. CDR1 and CDR2 from the germline V gene are SQVTM and ANQGSEA. Unmatched junction bases numbered 5, after V lost 6 bases and J lost 3 bases. This CDR3 is built from 13 residues.

The chain employs TRBV19 and TRBJ2-5, with TRBD2 matching over 11 bases. This CDR3 is 16 amino acids long. V lost 9 bases, J lost 5 bases, and 14 bases stayed unmatched. Germline V gives CDR1 LNHDA, CDR2 SQIVND (reference sequence). CDR3 DNA: TGTGCCAGCCGAACCGGCATAGCGGGAGGGGGGGAGACCCAGTACTTC. It is translated as CASRTGIAGGGETQYF.

The chain employs TRBV24-1 and TRBJ2-7; a weak D match, TRBD2 (5 bases). There are 11 residues in the CDR3. The germline V gene has CDR1 KGHDR and CDR2 SFDVKD. Deletions cut 9 bases from V and 6 bases from J, with 11 bases between. CDR3 protein: CATEDGGEQYF. The CDR3 DNA reads as TGTGCCACCGAGGACGGAGGCGAGCAGTACTTC.

About this clone: The same CDR3 arises from other DNA sequences in this sample as well. The chain recombines TRBV19 with TRBJ2-7; TRBD1 might be the D (6 bases). The V end lost 6 bases, the J end lost 0 bases, and 12 bases lay between the germline ends. The CDR3 extends over 14 amino acids. Germline CDR1 and CDR2: LNHDA and SQIVND (reference sequence). CDR3 DNA: TGTGCCAGTAGGACAGGCGGCAGCTCCTACGAGCAGTACTTC. Translation gives CASRTGGSSYEQYF.

This chain connects TRBV21-1 to TRBJ1-2; the listed D gene, TRBD1, was not tested against the DNA. TRBV21-1 is termed a pseudogene. CDR3 length: 10 residues. The CDR3 nucleotides are TGTGCCAGCATCCAGCAGGGGGACACCTTC. Protein sequence: CASIQQGDTF.

With respect to this clone: Mismatch with germline at one junction end may stem from a read error. This chain links TRBV7-7 with TRBJ2-3; D uncertain. The CDR3 has 14 residues. In germline, CDR1 is SSHAT, CDR2 FNYEAQ (reference sequence). CDR3: CASMPVSRSDTQYF. The CDR3 DNA follows: TGTGCTAGCATGCCGGTTTCTCGATCGGATACGCAGTATTTT.

V usage is TRBV9 and J usage is TRBJ2-5, with TRBD1 as a possible D gene (6 bases). The CDR3 loop spans 15 amino acids. Trimming left V 3 bases short and J 5 bases short, with 17 bases between. The germline V gene encodes CDR1 SGDLS and CDR2 YYNGEE. The CDR3 DNA sequence: TGTGCCAGCAGCGAAGCAGGGGTGAGGGAGGAGACCCAGTACTTC. It specifies CASSEAGVREETQYF.

Here the CDR3 DNA reads TGTGCCAGCAGCCAAGACGGGCGGGTGTCCAGCCGGAGGGCCAACGTCCTGACTTTC. It yields the protein CASSQDGRVSSRRANVLTF. The rearrangement links TRBV7-9 to TRBJ2-6; D perhaps matches TRBD2 (5 bases). The CDR3 is made up of 19 amino acids. Per the germline V gene, CDR1 is SEHNR and CDR2 is FQNEAQ (reference sequence). The germline V and J ends were trimmed by 5 bases and 5 bases, with 25 bases remaining between them.

The chain employs TRBV19 and TRBJ1-1, with D unresolved. The CDR3 runs 13 residues. The V gene's germline CDR1 is LNHDA and CDR2 SQIVND (reference sequence). V lost 4 bases, J lost 0 bases, and 6 bases lay in between. CDR3 DNA: TGTGCCAGTAGTACGAGGGTGAACACTGAAGCTTTCTTT. It translates to CASSTRVNTEAFF.